This entry is about one T cell receptor (beta chain). The data were obtained in a study of shared clonotypes between healthy human individuals. Looking at the study overall: The donor group consisted of two women and a few men, aged 18 to 49.

Across several immunoSEQ plates, the genomic DNA of each subset was split evenly. Authors' processing steps: ImmunoSEQ output held junction-only sequences without quality scores, so filtering differed. Generated by immunoSEQ multiplex PCR, the TCRdb table keeps only in-frame clones and is missing some. V and J calls and clone size are given by that table; D and trimming were obtained from the DNA. The sample has millions of clones, about 95% seen once. Germline CDR1 reads MDHEN; CDR2 reads SYDVKM. V gave up 3 bases and J gave up 1 base, with 9 bases separating them. CDR3 size: 14 residues. As defined, naive CD8 cells were CD45RO-negative and positively selected for CCR7, with terminally differentiated effector memory CD45RA+ cells excluded. All of the donors resided in Nashville, Tennessee, and each was a Caucasian adult.

This TCR was recovered from a man younger than 30 in good health. This rearrangement joins TRBV28 to TRBJ1-2; D gene unclear. The sample comprised naive CD8+ T cells sorted from blood. The chain's CDR3 is CASSLRGFNYGYTF. The CDR3 region has the DNA TGTGCCAGCAGTTTGCGGGGATTTAACTATGGCTACACCTTC.